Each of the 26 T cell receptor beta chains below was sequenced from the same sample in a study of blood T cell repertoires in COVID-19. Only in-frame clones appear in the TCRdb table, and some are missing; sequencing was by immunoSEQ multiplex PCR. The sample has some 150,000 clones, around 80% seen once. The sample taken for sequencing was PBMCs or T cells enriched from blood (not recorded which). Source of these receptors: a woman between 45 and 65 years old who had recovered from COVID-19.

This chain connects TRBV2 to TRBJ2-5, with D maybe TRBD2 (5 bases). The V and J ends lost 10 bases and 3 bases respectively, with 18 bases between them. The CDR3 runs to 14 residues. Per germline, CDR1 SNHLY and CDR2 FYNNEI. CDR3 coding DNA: TGTGCCATCCAATCTCGGACTTCGGAAGAGACCCAGTACTTC. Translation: CAIQSRTSEETQYF.

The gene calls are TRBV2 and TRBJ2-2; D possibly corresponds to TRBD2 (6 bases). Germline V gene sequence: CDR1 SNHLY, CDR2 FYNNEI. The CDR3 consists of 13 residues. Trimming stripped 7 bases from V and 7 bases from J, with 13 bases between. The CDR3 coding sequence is TGTGCCAGCACCGTGGAGGGTTTCGGGGAGCTGTTTTTT. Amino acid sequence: CASTVEGFGELFF.

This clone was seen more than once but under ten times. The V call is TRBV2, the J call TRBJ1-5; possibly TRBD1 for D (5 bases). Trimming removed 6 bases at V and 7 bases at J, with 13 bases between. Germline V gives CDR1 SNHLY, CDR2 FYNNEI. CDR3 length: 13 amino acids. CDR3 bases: TGTGCCAGCAGGGGGTGGGGGGACCAGCCCCAGCATTTT. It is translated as CASRGWGDQPQHF.

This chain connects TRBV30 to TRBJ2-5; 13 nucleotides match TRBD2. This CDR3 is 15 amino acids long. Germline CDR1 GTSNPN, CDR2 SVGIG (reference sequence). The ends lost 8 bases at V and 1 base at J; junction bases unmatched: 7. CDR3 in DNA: TGTGCCAGAACGACTAGCGGGGGGTCCCAAGAGACCCAGTACTTC. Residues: CARTTSGGSQETQYF. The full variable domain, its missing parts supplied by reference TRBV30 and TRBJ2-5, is SQTIHQWPATLVQPVGSPLSLECTVEGTSNPNLYWYRQAAGRGLQLLFYSVGIGQISSEVPQNLSASRPQDRQFILSSKKLLLSDSGFYLCARTTSGGSQETQYFGPGTRLLVL.

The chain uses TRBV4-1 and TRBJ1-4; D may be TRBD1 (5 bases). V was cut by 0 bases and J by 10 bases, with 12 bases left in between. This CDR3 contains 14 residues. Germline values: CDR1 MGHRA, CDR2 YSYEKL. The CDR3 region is CASSQDAQGRKLFF. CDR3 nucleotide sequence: TGCGCCAGCAGCCAAGATGCGCAGGGAAGAAAACTGTTTTTT.

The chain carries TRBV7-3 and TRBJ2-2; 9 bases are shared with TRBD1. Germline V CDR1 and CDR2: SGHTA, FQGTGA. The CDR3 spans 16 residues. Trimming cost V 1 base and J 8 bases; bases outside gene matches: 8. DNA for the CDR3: TGTGCCAGCAGCTTAATGGCGGACAGGGGTTCGGGGGAGCTGTTTTTT. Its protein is CASSLMADRGSGELFF.

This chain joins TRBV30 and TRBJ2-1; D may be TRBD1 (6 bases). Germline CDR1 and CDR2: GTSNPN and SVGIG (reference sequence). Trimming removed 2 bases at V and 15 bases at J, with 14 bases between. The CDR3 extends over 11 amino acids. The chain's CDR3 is CAWSPDSERFF. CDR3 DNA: TGTGCCTGGAGTCCGGACAGTGAAAGGTTCTTC.

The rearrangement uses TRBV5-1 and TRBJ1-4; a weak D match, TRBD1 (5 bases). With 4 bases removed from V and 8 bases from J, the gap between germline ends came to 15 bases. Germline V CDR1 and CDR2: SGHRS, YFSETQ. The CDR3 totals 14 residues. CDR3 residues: CASSLQGFDEKLFF. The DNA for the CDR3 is TGCGCCAGCAGCCTCCAGGGATTCGACGAAAAACTGTTTTTT.

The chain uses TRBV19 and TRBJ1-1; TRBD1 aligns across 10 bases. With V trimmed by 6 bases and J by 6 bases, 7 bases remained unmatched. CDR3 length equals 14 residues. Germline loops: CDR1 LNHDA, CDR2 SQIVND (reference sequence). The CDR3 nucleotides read TGTGCCAGTAGCCGGATCGGACAGGGGGCTGAAGCTTTCTTT. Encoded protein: CASSRIGQGAEAFF.

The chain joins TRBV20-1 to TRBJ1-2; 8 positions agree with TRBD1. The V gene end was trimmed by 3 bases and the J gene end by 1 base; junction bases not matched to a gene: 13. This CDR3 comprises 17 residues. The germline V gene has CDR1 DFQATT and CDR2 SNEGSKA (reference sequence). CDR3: CSASPQGAERVNYGYTF. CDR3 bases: TGCAGTGCTAGTCCCCAGGGGGCGGAGAGAGTTAACTATGGCTACACCTTC.

The CDR3 DNA reads as TGTGCCAGCTCAATTCGGGACAGTTCCTACAATGAGCAGTTCTTC. Translation: CASSIRDSSYNEQFF. This sequence joins TRBV18 and TRBJ2-1, with 7 bases aligning to TRBD1. V shed 5 bases, J shed 1 base, and the junction held 5 bases outside the gene matches. CDR3 size: 15 residues. The V gene's germline CDR1 is KGHSH and CDR2 LQKENI.

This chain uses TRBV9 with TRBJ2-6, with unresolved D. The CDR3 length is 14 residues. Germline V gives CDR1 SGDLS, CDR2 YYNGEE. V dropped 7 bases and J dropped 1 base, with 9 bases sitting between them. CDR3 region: CASSTWSGANVLTF. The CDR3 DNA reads TGTGCCAGCTCAACTTGGTCTGGGGCCAACGTCCTGACTTTC.

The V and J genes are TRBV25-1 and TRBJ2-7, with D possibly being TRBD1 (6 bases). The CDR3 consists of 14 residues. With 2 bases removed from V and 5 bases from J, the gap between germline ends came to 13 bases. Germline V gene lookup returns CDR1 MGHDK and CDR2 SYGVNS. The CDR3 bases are TGTGCCAGCAGTGAAGGATTTGAGGGGGACGAGCAGTACGTC. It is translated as CASSEGFEGDEQYV.

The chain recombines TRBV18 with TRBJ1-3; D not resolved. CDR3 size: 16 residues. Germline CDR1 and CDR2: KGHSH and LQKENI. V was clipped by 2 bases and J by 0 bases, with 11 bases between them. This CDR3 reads CASSPAGNPSGNTIYF. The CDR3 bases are TGTGCCAGCTCACCAGCCGGTAACCCCTCTGGAAACACCATATATTTT.

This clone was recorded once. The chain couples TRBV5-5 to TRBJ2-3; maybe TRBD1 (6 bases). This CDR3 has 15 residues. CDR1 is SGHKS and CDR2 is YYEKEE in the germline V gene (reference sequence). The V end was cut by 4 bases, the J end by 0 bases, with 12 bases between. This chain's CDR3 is CASSPPGVSTDTQYF. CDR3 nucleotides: TGTGCCAGCAGCCCCCCAGGGGTCAGCACAGATACGCAGTATTTT.

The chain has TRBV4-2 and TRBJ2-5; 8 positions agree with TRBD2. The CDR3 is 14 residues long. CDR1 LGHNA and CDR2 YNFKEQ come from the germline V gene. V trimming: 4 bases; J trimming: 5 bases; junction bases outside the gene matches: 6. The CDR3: CASSPGGAEETQYF. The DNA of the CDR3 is TGTGCCAGCAGCCCCGGGGGGGCGGAGGAGACCCAGTACTTC.

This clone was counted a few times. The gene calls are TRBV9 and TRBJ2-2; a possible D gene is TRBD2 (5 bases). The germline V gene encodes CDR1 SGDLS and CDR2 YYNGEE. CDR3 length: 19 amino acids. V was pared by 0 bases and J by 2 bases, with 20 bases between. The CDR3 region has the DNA TGTGCCAGCAGCGTAGGAGGACCCGGTGTGGGAGCAAACACCGGGGAGCTGTTTTTT. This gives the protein CASSVGGPGVGANTGELFF.

In DNA, the CDR3 is TGTGCCAGCTCACCAGAAGCCATCTATGGCTACACCTTC. Encoded protein: CASSPEAIYGYTF. This rearrangement joins TRBV18 to TRBJ1-2; D gene unclear. Trimming cost V 2 bases and J 4 bases, with 8 bases left between them. Germline assignment: CDR1 KGHSH and CDR2 LQKENI. The CDR3 runs to 13 residues.

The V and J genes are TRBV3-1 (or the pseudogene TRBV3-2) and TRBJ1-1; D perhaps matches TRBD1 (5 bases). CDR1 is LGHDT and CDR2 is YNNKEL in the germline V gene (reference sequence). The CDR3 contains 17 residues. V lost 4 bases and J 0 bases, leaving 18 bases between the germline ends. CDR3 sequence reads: CASSPSIGATLNTEAFF. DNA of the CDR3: TGTGCCAGCAGCCCTTCGATAGGGGCAACTTTGAACACTGAAGCTTTCTTT.

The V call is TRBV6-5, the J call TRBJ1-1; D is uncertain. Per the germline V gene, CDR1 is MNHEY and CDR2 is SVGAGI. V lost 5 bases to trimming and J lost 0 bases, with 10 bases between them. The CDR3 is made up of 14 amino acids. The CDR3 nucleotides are TGTGCCAGCAGTCCCCCGAACATGAACACTGAAGCTTTCTTT. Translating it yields CASSPPNMNTEAFF.

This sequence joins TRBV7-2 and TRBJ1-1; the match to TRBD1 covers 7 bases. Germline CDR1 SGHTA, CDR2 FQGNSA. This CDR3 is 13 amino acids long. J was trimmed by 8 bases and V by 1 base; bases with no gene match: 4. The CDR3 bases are TGTGCCAGCAGCTTAGGCGGACAGGAGGAAGCTTTCTTT. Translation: CASSLGGQEEAFF.

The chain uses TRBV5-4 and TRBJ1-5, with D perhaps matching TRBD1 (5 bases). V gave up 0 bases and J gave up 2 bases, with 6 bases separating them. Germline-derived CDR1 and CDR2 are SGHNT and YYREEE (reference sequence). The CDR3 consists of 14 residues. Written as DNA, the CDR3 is TGTGCCAGCAGCTTGGGGGGCCGCAATCAGCCCCAGCATTTT. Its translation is CASSLGGRNQPQHF. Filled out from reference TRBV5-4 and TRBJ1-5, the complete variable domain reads ETGVTQSPTHLIKTRGQQVTLRCSSQSGHNTVSWYQQALGQGPQFIFQYYREEENGRGNFPPRFSGLQFPNYSSELNVNALELDDSALYLCASSLGGRNQPQHFGDGTRLSIL.

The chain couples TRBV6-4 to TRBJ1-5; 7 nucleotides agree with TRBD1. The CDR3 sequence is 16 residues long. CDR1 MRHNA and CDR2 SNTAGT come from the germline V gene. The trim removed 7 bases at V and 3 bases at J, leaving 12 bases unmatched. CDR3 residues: CASKHLHQGVNQPQHF. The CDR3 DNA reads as TGTGCCAGCAAGCACCTACACCAGGGGGTCAATCAGCCCCAGCATTTT.

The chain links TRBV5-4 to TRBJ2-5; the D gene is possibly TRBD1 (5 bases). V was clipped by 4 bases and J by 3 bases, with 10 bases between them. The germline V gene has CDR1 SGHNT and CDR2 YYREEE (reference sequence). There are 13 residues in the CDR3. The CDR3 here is CASSGAREETQYF. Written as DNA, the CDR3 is TGTGCCAGCAGCGGGGCTAGGGAAGAGACCCAGTACTTC.

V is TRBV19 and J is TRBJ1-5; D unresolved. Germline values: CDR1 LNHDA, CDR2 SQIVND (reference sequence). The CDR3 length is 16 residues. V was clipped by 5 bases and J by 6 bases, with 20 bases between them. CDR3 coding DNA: TGTGCCAGTAGTTGGTCGACTGGGGAGGGAAGTCAGCCCCAGCATTTT. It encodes CASSWSTGEGSQPQHF.

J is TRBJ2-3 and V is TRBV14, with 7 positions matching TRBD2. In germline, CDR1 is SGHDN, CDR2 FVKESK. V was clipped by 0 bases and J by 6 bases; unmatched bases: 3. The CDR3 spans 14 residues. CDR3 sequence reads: CASSQDHGGDTQYF. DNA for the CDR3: TGTGCCAGCAGCCAAGATCACGGGGGGGATACGCAGTATTTT.